A single sample is the source of the 2 T cell receptor beta chains below, sequenced in a study of blood T cell repertoires in COVID-19. Method: immunoSEQ multiplex PCR; TCRdb's copy keeps in-frame clones and lacks some. In the table there are roughly 16,000 clones, just over 85% of which are singletons. Sequencing input: peripheral blood. The receptors here all came from a human donor in a cohort sampled during active COVID-19.

V is TRBV19 and J is TRBJ2-2, with D perhaps matching TRBD1 (6 bases). The V and J ends lost 4 bases and 3 bases respectively, with 9 bases between them. Germline V CDR1 and CDR2: LNHDA, SQIVND (reference sequence). This CDR3 spans 14 amino acids. The CDR3 DNA reads TGTGCCAGTAGTAGCCCAGGGGACACCGGGGAGCTGTTTTTT. It translates to CASSSPGDTGELFF.

This chain joins TRBV6-1 and TRBJ1-2; D ambiguous. The V and J ends lost 0 bases and 8 bases respectively, with 7 bases between them. From germline, CDR1 is MNHNS and CDR2 SASEGT. This CDR3 comprises 12 residues. The CDR3 spells CASSEAERGYTF. DNA of the CDR3: TGTGCCAGCAGTGAAGCGGAGAGGGGCTACACCTTC.